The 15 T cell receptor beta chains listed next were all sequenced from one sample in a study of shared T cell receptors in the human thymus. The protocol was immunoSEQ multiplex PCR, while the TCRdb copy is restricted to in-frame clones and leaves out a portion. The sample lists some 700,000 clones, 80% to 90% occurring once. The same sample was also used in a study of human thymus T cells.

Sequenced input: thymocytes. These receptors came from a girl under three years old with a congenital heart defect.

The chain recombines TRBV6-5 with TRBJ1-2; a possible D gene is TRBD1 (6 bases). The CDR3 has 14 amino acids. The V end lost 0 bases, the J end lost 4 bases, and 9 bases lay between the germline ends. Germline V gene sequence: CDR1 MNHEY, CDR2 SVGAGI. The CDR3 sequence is CASSYSRTAYGYTF. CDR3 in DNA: TGTGCCAGCAGTTACTCGAGGACAGCCTATGGCTACACCTTC.

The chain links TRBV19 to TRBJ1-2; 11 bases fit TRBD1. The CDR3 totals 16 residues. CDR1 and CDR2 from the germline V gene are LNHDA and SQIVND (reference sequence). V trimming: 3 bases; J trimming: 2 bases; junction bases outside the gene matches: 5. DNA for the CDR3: TGTGCCAGTAGTATTCCCCGGACAGGGGGCAACTATGGCTACACCTTC. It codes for CASSIPRTGGNYGYTF.

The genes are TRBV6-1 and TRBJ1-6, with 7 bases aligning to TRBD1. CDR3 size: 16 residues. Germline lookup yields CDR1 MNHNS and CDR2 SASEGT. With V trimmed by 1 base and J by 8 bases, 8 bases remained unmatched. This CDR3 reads CASSEGTGARDSPLHF. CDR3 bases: TGTGCCAGCAGTGAAGGGACAGGAGCCCGAGATTCACCCCTCCACTTT.

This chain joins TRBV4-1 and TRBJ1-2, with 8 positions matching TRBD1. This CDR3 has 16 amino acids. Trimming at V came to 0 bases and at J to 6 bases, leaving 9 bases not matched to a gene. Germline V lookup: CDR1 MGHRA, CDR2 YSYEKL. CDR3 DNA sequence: TGCGCCAGCAGCCAAGATCTAGGACAGGGATTGAATGGCTACACCTTC. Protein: CASSQDLGQGLNGYTF.

The CDR3 coding sequence is TGTGCCTGGAGTGTCGTGGACAGATCCACCGGGGAGCTGTTTTTT. Its protein is CAWSVVDRSTGELFF. The gene calls are TRBV30 and TRBJ2-2; the D gene is possibly TRBD1 (6 bases). Per the germline V gene, CDR1 is GTSNPN and CDR2 is SVGIG (reference sequence). Trimming cost V 0 bases and J 4 bases, with 12 bases left between them. This CDR3 comprises 15 residues.

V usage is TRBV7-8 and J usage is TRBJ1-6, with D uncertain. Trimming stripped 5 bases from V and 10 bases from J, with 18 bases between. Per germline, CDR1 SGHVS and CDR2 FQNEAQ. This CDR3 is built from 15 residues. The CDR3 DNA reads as TGTGCCAGCAGCCCCACAGTGCGCGACAACTCACCCCTCCACTTT. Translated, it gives CASSPTVRDNSPLHF.

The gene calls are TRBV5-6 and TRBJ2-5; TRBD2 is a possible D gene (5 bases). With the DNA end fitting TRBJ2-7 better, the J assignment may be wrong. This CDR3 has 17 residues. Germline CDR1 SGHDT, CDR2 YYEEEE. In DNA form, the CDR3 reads TGTGCCAGCAGCTCCTGGGGAGCAGATCACCTCCCTTACGAGCAGTACTTC. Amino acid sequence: CASSSWGADHLPYEQYF.

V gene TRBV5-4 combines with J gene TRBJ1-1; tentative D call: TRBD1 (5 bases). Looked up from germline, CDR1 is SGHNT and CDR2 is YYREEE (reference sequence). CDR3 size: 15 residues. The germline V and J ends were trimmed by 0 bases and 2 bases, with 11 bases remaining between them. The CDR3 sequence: CASSLEGLENTEAFF. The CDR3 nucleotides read TGTGCCAGCAGCTTGGAGGGGCTGGAAAACACTGAAGCTTTCTTT.

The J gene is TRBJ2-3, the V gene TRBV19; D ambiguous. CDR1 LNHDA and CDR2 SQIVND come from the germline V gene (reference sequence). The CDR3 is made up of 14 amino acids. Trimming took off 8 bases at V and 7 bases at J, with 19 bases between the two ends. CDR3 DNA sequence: TGTGCCAGTCTAAGTACTACTGCAAGTAATACGCAGTATTTT. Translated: CASLSTTASNTQYF.

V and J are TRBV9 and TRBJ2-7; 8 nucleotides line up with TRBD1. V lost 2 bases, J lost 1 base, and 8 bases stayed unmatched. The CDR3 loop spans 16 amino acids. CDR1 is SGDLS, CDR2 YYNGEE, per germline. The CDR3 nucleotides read TGTGCCAGCAGCGTGGGACAGGAAAGACAATCCTACGAGCAGTACTTC. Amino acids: CASSVGQERQSYEQYF.

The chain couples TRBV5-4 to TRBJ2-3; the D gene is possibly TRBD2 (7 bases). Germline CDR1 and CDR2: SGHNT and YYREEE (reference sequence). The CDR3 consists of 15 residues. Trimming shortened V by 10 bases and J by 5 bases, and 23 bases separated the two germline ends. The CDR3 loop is CAGRKGGGLGDTQYF. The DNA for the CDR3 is TGTGCCGGACGGAAGGGGGGGGGCCTCGGAGATACGCAGTATTTT.

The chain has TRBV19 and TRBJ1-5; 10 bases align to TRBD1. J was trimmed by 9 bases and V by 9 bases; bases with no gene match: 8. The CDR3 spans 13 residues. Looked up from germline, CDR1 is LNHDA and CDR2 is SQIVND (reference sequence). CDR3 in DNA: TGTGCCAGCAGGGACAGGGGAGTTTGGCCCCAGCATTTT. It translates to CASRDRGVWPQHF. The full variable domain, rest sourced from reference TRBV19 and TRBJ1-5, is DGGITQSPKYLFRKEGQNVTLSCEQNLNHDAMYWYRQDPGQGLRLIYYSQIVNDFQKGDIAEGYSVSREKKESFPLTVTSAQKNPTAFYLCASRDRGVWPQHFGDGTRLSIL.

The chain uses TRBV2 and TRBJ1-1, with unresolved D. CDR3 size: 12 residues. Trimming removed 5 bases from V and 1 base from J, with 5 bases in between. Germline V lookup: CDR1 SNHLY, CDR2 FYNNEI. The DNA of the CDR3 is TGTGCCAGCAGTCACAGGAACACTGAAGCTTTCTTT. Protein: CASSHRNTEAFF.

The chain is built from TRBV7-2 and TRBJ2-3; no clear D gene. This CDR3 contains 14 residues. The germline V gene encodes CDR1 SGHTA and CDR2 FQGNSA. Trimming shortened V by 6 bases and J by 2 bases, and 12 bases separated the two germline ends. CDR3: CASSHPKLTDTQYF. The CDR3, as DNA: TGTGCCAGCAGTCACCCCAAACTCACAGATACGCAGTATTTT.

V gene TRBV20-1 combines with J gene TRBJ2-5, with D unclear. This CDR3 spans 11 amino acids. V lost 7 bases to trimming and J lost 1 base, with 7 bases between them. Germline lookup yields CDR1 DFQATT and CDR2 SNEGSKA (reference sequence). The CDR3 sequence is CSVACQETQYF. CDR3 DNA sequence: TGCAGTGTGGCCTGCCAAGAGACCCAGTACTTC.